This is a list of T cell receptor beta chains from one sample in a study of control samples from healthy donors and cancer patients. TCRdb's table, derived via immunoSEQ multiplex PCR, lists solely in-frame clones and lacks some. The sample includes around 90,000 clones, roughly nine tenths seen only once; the top ten take roughly 21%. Specimen: blood. All receptors come from a man between 25 and 39 years old in good health. CDR3s include the opening cysteine and the closing phenylalanine or tryptophan. Fields, in order: V gene, clone size, J gene, D gene, CDR3 DNA, CDR3 protein. A D gene is named only where the DNA matches it firmly. The size field is filled for only some rows; it gives once, few, many or a size class.

TRBV12-3/TRBV12-4,NA,TRBJ1-1,TRBD1,TGTGCCAGCAGGCTAGGGGGCGTCACTGAAGCTTTCTTT,CASRLGGVTEAFF
TRBV7-9,NA,TRBJ1-3,TRBD1,TGTGCCAGCAGCTTAGCGACAGGGGGCTCTGGAAACACCATATATTTT,CASSLATGGSGNTIYF
TRBV7-4,once,TRBJ1-6,NA,TGTGCCAGCAGCCCCCCCCCTTACTTTTACTATAATTCACCCCTCCACTTT,CASSPPPYFYYNSPLHF
TRBV5-1,NA,TRBJ1-2,NA,TGCGCCAGCAGCCCCCTCGCCAGGGACTATGGCTACACCTTC,CASSPLARDYGYTF
TRBV19,NA,TRBJ1-2,TRBD1,TGTGCCAGTAAGGTTACCGGGACAGCCTATATGAACGGCTACACCTTC,CASKVTGTAYMNGYTF
TRBV5-8,NA,TRBJ1-6,TRBD1,TGTGCCAGCAGCCCGGACAGGGGGGGAAATTCACCCCTCCACTTT,CASSPDRGGNSPLHF
TRBV5-1,few,TRBJ2-1,NA,TGCGCCAGCTGGAGGGACGACTCCTACAATGAGCAGTTCTTC,CASWRDDSYNEQFF
TRBV27,NA,TRBJ2-5,NA,TGTGCCAGCAGCCCGGGGGATTCGGGGGCCCAAGTAACCCAGTACTTC,CASSPGDSGAQVTQYF
TRBV7-2,NA,TRBJ1-4,TRBD1,TGTGCCAGCAGCTTAGAATGGGGGACAGCCCTTGAAAAACTGTTTTTT,CASSLEWGTALEKLFF
TRBV25-1,NA,TRBJ1-2,NA,TGTGCCAGCAGTGAAAGTCTGGGGTACTATGGCTACACCTTC,CASSESLGYYGYTF
TRBV19,NA,TRBJ1-1,TRBD1,TGTGCCAGTAGTATGGGACAGGGAGGGACTGAAGCTTTCTTT,CASSMGQGGTEAFF
TRBV10-1,NA,TRBJ2-1,TRBD2,TGCGCCAGCAGTGGGGCTAGCGGGGGCCTGGGTAATGAGCAGTTCTTC,CASSGASGGLGNEQFF
TRBV3-1/TRBV3-2,NA,TRBJ2-2,NA,TGTGCCAGCAGCCAAGGGAGGACCCGGACCCGGGAGCTGTTTTTT,CASSQGRTRTRELFF
TRBV5-6,NA,TRBJ1-4,NA,TGTGCCAGCAGACCTCGGGACTCAGGAGAAAAACTGTTTTTT,CASRPRDSGEKLFF
TRBV2,NA,TRBJ1-2,NA,TGTGCCAGCAGTGAGGCCGACTATGGCTACACCTTC,CASSEADYGYTF
TRBV7-9,NA,TRBJ2-1,NA,TGTGCCAGCAGCCCCGGGAGCTACAATGAGCAGTTCTTC,CASSPGSYNEQFF
TRBV7-3,few,TRBJ2-5,NA,TGTGCCAGCAGCTTACACGGGCGGGAACAAGAGACCCAGTACTTC,CASSLHGREQETQYF
TRBV5-6,NA,TRBJ1-2,NA,TGTGCCAGCAGCCCCACCAGGGCGGGCTATGGCTACACCTTC,CASSPTRAGYGYTF
TRBV6-1,NA,TRBJ2-6,NA,TGTGCCAGCAGTGAGCAGGCTAGGGGGGCCAACGTCCTGACTTTC,CASSEQARGANVLTF
TRBV24-1,NA,TRBJ2-6,TRBD2,TGTGCCACCAGTGATGGGGGGGCTGGGGCCAACGTCCTGACTTTC,CATSDGGAGANVLTF
TRBV6-5,NA,TRBJ2-5,NA,TGTGCCAGCAGTTACTCCCAGGTAGAAGAGACCCAGTACTTC,CASSYSQVEETQYF
TRBV18,NA,TRBJ2-3,NA,TGTGCCAGCTCACCTCGGGGCTCAAGCACAGATACGCAGTATTTT,CASSPRGSSTDTQYF
TRBV6-5,once,TRBJ1-2,NA,TGTGCCAGCAGTCAGGCCCAGTTTATTTATGGCTACACCTTC,CASSQAQFIYGYTF
TRBV29-1,NA,TRBJ2-5,NA,TGCAGCGTTGAAATAGGGGCGCCGGGAGAGACCCAGTACTTC,CSVEIGAPGETQYF
TRBV7-3,NA,TRBJ2-1,NA,TGTGCCAGCAGCCTAACCCCAGAAAACTCCTACAATGAGCAGTTCTTC,CASSLTPENSYNEQFF
TRBV11-2,NA,TRBJ1-1,TRBD1,TGTGCCAGCAGCTACAGGGGGGGGAACACTGAAGCTTTCTTT,CASSYRGGNTEAFF
TRBV5-8,NA,TRBJ2-5,TRBD1,TGTGCCAGCAGCCGGACAGGGGAACGTGTGGAGACCCAGTACTTC,CASSRTGERVETQYF
TRBV10-3,NA,TRBJ2-5,NA,TGTGCCATCAGTGAGTCGACAGGTGGGGAGACCCAGTACTTC,CAISESTGGETQYF
TRBV18,NA,TRBJ2-5,TRBD2,TGTGCCAGCTCATCCCGCAATAGCGGGGGGGTTCCCCAAGAGACCCAGTACTTC,CASSSRNSGGVPQETQYF
TRBV5-1,NA,TRBJ1-1,TRBD1,TGCGCCAGCAGCTATACGGACAGGGCCACTGAAGCTTTCTTT,CASSYTDRATEAFF
TRBV28,NA,TRBJ1-2,NA,TGTGCCAGCTCATACCGGGGAGTGCCTAACTATGGCTACACCTTC,CASSYRGVPNYGYTF
TRBV5-4,NA,TRBJ1-1,NA,TGTGCCAGCAGCGGTGGACATATAAACACTGAAGCTTTCTTT,CASSGGHINTEAFF
TRBV19,NA,TRBJ2-4,NA,TGTGCCAGTAGTGGCAGGGCCTTGGGGGAAAACATTCAGTACTTC,CASSGRALGENIQYF
TRBV19,NA,TRBJ1-6,NA,TGTGCCAGTAGCCGGTTGACAGAGAGCTCCTATAATTCACCCCTCCACTTT,CASSRLTESSYNSPLHF
TRBV19,NA,TRBJ2-5,NA,TGTGCCAGTACCCGGGGGATCGGGGAGACCCAGTACTTC,CASTRGIGETQYF
TRBV7-2,NA,TRBJ1-2,NA,TGTGCCAGCAGCCCGCGACAGGCCGCTAACTATGGCTACACCTTC,CASSPRQAANYGYTF
TRBV2,NA,TRBJ1-2,NA,TGTGCCAGCAGTGAATTCTTCAACTATGGCTACACCTTC,CASSEFFNYGYTF
TRBV3-1/TRBV3-2,NA,TRBJ2-6,TRBD2,TGTGCCAGCAGCCAAGATCGGCTAGCGGGCGCCGACTCTGGGGCCAACGTCCTGACTTTC,CASSQDRLAGADSGANVLTF
TRBV9,few,TRBJ1-3,NA,TGTGCCAGCAGCGTAGGAGACAGGTCCTACTCTGGAAACACCATATATTTT,CASSVGDRSYSGNTIYF
TRBV10-3,NA,TRBJ2-5,NA,TGTGCCATCAGTGAGGGACAGTTACAAGAGACCCAGTACTTC,CAISEGQLQETQYF
TRBV6-4,NA,TRBJ2-2,NA,TGTGCCAGCAGTAGGGAGCCCTTCCTAAACACCGGGGAGCTGTTTTTT,CASSREPFLNTGELFF
TRBV27,NA,TRBJ1-6,NA,TGTGCCAGCAGTTTAAGAGGGGCAGGGAATTCACCCCTCCACTTT,CASSLRGAGNSPLHF
TRBV12-3/TRBV12-4,NA,TRBJ1-1,NA,TGTGCCAGCCTTCTAAGGGGAACTGAAGCTTTCTTT,CASLLRGTEAFF
TRBV12-2,NA,TRBJ2-1,NA,TGTGCAAGTCGCTTAGGTCCGAGCAGGAAGGTTTCCAGCTCCTACAATGAGCAGTTCTTC,CASRLGPSRKVSSSYNEQFF
TRBV6-5,NA,TRBJ2-2,TRBD1,TGTGCCAGCCGAAGGGACAGGGGGCCCGGGGAGCTGTTTTTT,CASRRDRGPGELFF
TRBV24-1,NA,TRBJ2-4,NA,TGTGCCACCAGTGCCGGGGGGCCGGGCAAAAACATTCAGTACTTC,CATSAGGPGKNIQYF
TRBV13,NA,TRBJ2-7,NA,TGTGCCAGCAGCCCCGACGGACACGAGCAGTACTTC,CASSPDGHEQYF
TRBV13,NA,TRBJ1-5,NA,TGTGCCAGCAGCGCATACAATCAGCCCCAGCATTTT,CASSAYNQPQHF
TRBV19,NA,TRBJ2-5,TRBD2,TGTGCCAGTAGTACAGACGGGGGGGAGACCCAGTACTTC,CASSTDGGETQYF
TRBV18,few,TRBJ2-2,TRBD1,TGTGCCAGCTCATCTCAGGGGGCAGACGTCGACACCGGGGAGCTGTTTTTT,CASSSQGADVDTGELFF